The 4 T cell receptor beta chains given below trace back to one sample, sequenced in a study of beta chain features in type 1 diabetes. Investigators reverse transcribed all isolated RNA, so they sequenced expressed TCRB transcripts. The repertoire was sequenced with immunoSEQ multiplex PCR; TCRdb's copy has only in-frame clones and lacks some. The data show 250,000 to 300,000 clones, with roughly 8% seen just once and more than 0.8% held by the top ten. Sequencing used central memory CD4+ T cells from blood. The receptors were sampled from a woman aged 18-30 years in good health.

This rearrangement joins TRBV18 to TRBJ2-7; 8 bases align to TRBD2. Trimming removed 6 bases from V and 3 bases from J; junction bases left unmatched: 7. From germline, CDR1 is KGHSH and CDR2 LQKENI. The CDR3 spans 14 residues. CDR3 sequence reads: CASSPGGIFYEQYV. CDR3 nucleotides: TGTGCCAGCTCCCCGGGGGGGATTTTCTACGAGCAGTACGTC.

This clone was seen a handful of times. The chain links TRBV28 to TRBJ2-7; D perhaps matches TRBD2 (6 bases). Germline V gives CDR1 MDHEN, CDR2 SYDVKM. V was trimmed by 9 bases and J by 6 bases, leaving 15 bases between them. The CDR3 sequence is 12 residues long. The CDR3 sequence: CASNSYGSEQYF. The CDR3 bases are TGTGCCAGTAACTCATACGGGAGCGAGCAGTACTTC.

There are a few counts of this clone. The genes are TRBV9 and TRBJ2-1, with D unclear. Between the trimmed V and J ends, which lost 4 bases and 0 bases, there was a span of 11 bases. The CDR3 contains 15 residues. Germline V CDR1 and CDR2: SGDLS, YYNGEE. CDR3 amino acids: CASSLLGYSYNEQFF. In DNA, the CDR3 is TGTGCCAGCAGCCTTCTAGGGTACTCCTACAATGAGCAGTTCTTC.

At least ten counts were recorded for this clone. This rearrangement joins TRBV7-9 to TRBJ2-3; 9 bases are shared with TRBD1. V dropped 3 bases and J dropped 2; count of bases not matched to a gene: 6. The germline gives CDR1 SEHNR, CDR2 FQNEAQ (reference sequence). The CDR3 runs to 16 residues. CDR3 sequence: CASSLRTGEATDTQYF. The CDR3 coding sequence is TGTGCCAGCAGCTTGCGGACAGGGGAAGCCACAGATACGCAGTATTTT. The whole variable domain, remainder taken from reference TRBV7-9 and TRBJ2-3, is DTGVSQNPRHKITKRGQNVTFRCDPISEHNRLYWYRQTLGQGPEFLTYFQNEAQLEKSRLLSDRFSAERPKGSFSTLEIQRTEQGDSAMYLCASSLRTGEATDTQYFGPGTRLTVL.